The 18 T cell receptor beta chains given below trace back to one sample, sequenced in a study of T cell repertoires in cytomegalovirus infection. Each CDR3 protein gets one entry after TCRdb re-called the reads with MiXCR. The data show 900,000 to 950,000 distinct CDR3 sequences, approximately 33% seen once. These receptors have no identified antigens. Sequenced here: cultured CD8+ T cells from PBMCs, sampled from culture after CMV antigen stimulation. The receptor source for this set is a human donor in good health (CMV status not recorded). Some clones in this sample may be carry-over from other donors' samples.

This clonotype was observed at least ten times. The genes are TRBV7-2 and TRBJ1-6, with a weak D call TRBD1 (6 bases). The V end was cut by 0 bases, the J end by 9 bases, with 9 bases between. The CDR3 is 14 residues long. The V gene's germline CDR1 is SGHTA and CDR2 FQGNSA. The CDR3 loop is CASSLAGGPSPLHF. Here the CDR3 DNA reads TGTGCCAGCAGCTTAGCCGGGGGGCCTTCACCCCTCCACTTT.

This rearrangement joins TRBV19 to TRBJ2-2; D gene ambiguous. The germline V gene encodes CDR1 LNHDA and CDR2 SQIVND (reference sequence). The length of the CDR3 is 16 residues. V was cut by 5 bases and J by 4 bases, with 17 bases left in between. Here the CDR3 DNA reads TGTGCCAGTAGTCCGGACGGTCGACACCCCACCGGGGAGCTGTTTTTT. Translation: CASSPDGRHPTGELFF.

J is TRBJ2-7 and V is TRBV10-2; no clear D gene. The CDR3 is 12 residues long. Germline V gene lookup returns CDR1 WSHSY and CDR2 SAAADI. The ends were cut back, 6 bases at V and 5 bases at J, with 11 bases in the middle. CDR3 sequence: CASRGMSNEQYV. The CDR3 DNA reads TGCGCCAGCAGGGGGATGTCGAACGAGCAGTACGTC.

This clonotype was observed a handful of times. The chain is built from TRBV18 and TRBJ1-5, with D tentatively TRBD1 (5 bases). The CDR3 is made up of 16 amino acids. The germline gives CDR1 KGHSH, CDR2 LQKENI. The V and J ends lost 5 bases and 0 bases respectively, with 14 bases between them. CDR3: CASSYYQGDSNQPQHF. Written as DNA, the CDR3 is TGTGCCAGCTCATACTACCAGGGAGATAGCAATCAGCCCCAGCATTTT.

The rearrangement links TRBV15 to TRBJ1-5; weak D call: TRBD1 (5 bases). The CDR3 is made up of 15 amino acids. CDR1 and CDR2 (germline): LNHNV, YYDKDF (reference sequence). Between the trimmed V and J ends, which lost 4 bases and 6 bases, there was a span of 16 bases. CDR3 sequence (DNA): TGTGCCACCAGCACTGGGACGGAGGTGGGTCAGCCCCAGCATTTT. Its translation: CATSTGTEVGQPQHF. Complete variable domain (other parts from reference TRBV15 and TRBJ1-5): DAMVIQNPRYQVTQFGKPVTLSCSQTLNHNVMYWYQQKSSQAPKLLFHYYDKDFNNEADTPDNFQSRRPNTSFCFLDIRSPGLGDTAMYLCATSTGTEVGQPQHFGDGTRLSIL.

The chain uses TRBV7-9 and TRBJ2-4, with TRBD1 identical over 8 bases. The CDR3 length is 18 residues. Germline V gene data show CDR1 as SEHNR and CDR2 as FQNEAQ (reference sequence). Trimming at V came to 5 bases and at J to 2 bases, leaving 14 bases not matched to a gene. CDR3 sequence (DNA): TGTGCCAGCAGCATCCGGACAGGGAGGTCGAATTCCAAAAACATTCAGTACTTC. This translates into CASSIRTGRSNSKNIQYF.

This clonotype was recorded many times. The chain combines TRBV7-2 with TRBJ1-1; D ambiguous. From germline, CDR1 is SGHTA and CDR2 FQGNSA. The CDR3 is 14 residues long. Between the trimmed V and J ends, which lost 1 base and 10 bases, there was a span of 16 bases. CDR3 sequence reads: CASSLDSVGRGAFF. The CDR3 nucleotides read TGTGCCAGCAGCTTAGATTCGGTCGGGCGCGGAGCTTTCTTT. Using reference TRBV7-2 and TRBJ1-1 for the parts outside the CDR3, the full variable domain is GAGVSQSPSNKVTEKGKDVELRCDPISGHTALYWYRQSLGQGLEFLIYFQGNSAPDKSGLPSDRFSAERTGGSVSTLTIQRTQQEDSAVYLCASSLDSVGRGAFFGQGTRLTVV.

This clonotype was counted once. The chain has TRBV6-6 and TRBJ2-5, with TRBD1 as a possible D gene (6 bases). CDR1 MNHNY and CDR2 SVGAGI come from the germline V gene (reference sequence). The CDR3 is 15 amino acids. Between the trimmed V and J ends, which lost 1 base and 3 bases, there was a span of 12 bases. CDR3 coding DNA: TGTGCCAGCAGTTACTTAGGGGACAAAGAAGAGACCCAGTACTTC. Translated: CASSYLGDKEETQYF.

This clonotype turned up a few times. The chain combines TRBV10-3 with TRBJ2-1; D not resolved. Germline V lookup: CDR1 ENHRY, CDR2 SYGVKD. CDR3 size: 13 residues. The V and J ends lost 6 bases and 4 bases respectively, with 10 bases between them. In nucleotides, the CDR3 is TGTGCCATCAGAATAGGTCCGTACAATGAGCAGTTCTTC. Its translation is CAIRIGPYNEQFF.

In DNA, the CDR3 is TGCAGTGCTAGAGGAGGGGTCTATGGCTACACCTTC. Translating it yields CSARGGVYGYTF. V and J are TRBV20-1 and TRBJ1-2; a weak D match, TRBD1 (5 bases). Germline V gene sequence: CDR1 DFQATT, CDR2 SNEGSKA (reference sequence). This CDR3 is built from 12 residues. Trimming stripped 1 base from V and 4 bases from J, with 7 bases between.

The CDR3 here is CSARVTRTGGYGYTF. In nucleotides, the CDR3 is TGCAGTGCTAGAGTTACCCGGACAGGAGGCTATGGCTACACCTTC. The V call is TRBV20-1, the J call TRBJ1-2; TRBD1 matches 7 bases. CDR1 and CDR2 from the germline V gene are DFQATT and SNEGSKA (reference sequence). Trimming cost V 1 base and J 4 bases; bases outside gene matches: 9. This CDR3 is 15 amino acids long.

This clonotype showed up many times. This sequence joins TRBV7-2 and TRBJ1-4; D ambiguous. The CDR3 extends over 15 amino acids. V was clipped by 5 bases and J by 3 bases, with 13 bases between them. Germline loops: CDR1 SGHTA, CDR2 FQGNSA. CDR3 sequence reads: CASSPTSLSNEKLFF. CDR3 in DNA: TGTGCCAGCAGCCCAACCAGCCTGTCTAATGAAAAACTGTTTTTT.

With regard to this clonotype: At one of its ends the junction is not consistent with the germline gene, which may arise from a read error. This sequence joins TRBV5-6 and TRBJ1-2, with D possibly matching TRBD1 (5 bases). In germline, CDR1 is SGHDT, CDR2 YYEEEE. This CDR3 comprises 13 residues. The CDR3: CASSLSQGYGYIF. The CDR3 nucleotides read TGTGCCAGCAGCTTGAGTCAGGGCTATGGCTACATCTTC.

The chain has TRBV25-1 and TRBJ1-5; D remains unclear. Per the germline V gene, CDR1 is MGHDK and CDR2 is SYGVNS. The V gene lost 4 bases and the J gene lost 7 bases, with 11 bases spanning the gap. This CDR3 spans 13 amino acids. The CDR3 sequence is CASSGSGTQPQHF. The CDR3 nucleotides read TGTGCCAGCAGTGGAAGTGGAACCCAGCCCCAGCATTTT.

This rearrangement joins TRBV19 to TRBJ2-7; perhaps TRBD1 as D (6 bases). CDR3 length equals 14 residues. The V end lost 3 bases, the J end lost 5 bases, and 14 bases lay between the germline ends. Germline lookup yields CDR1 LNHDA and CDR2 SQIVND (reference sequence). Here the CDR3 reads CASSIGTSRDEQYF. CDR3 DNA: TGTGCCAGTAGTATCGGGACATCGAGGGACGAGCAGTACTTC.

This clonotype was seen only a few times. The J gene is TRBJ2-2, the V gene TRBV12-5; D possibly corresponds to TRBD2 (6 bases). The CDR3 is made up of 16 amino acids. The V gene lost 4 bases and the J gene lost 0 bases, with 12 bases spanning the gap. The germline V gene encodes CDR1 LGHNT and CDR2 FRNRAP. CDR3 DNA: TGTGCTAGTGGTTGGTCCTCGGGAGCGAACACCGGGGAGCTGTTTTTT. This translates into CASGWSSGANTGELFF.

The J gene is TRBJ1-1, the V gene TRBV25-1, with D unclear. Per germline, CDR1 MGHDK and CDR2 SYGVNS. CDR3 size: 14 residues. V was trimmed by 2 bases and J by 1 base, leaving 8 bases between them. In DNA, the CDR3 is TGTGCCAGCAGTGAAGGCAGCCAGAACACTGAAGCTTTCTTT. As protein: CASSEGSQNTEAFF.

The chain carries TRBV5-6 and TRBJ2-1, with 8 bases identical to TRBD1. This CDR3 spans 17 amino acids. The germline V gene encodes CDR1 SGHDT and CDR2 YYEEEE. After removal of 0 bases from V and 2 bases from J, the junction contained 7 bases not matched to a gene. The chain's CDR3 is CASSLDVRQGTYNEQFF. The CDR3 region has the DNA TGTGCCAGCAGCTTGGATGTTCGACAGGGGACCTACAATGAGCAGTTCTTC.